The 26 T cell receptor beta chains listed next were all sequenced from one sample in a study of blood T cell repertoires in COVID-19. Clones were read by immunoSEQ multiplex PCR, and TCRdb kept only the in-frame ones, dropping some. Counted here are over 120,000 clones, about 79% occurring once; the ten biggest clones make up around 2.9%. Sequencing input: PBMCs or T cells enriched from blood (not recorded which). These receptors all come from a woman aged 50 to 60 who had recovered from COVID-19.

This chain uses TRBV25-1 with TRBJ2-1; 10 positions agree with TRBD1. The germline CDR1 and CDR2 sequences are MGHDK and SYGVNS. The CDR3 is made up of 13 amino acids. V lost 1 base, J lost 9 bases, and 0 bases stayed unmatched. DNA for the CDR3: TGTGCCAGCAGTGAATGGACAGGGGGTGAGCAGTTCTTC. It codes for CASSEWTGGEQFF.

For this clone: A junction boundary mismatches the germline segment, possibly from a read error. This rearrangement joins TRBV11-3 to TRBJ2-2, with 7 bases aligning to TRBD1. CDR1 and CDR2 from the germline V gene are SGHNT and YENEEA. The CDR3 covers 17 residues. The CDR3 coding sequence is TGTGCCAGCAGCCTAGACAGACAGGGATCTTCCACCGGGGAGCTGTTTTTT. Translated, it gives CASSLDRQGSSTGELFF.

The sample holds a few counts of this clone. The V and J genes are TRBV5-1 and TRBJ2-1; 11 nucleotides line up with TRBD1. From germline, CDR1 is SGHRS and CDR2 YFSETQ. The CDR3 spans 15 residues. The V and J ends lost 4 bases and 7 bases, in that order; junction bases with no gene match: 7. The chain's CDR3 is CASSNRDRGENEQFF. The CDR3 DNA is TGCGCCAGCAGCAACCGGGACAGGGGGGAAAATGAGCAGTTCTTC.

The chain has TRBV6-6 and TRBJ2-7, with 10 bases matching TRBD1. Germline assignment: CDR1 MNHNY and CDR2 SVGAGI (reference sequence). The CDR3 runs to 14 residues. V lost 2 bases and J lost 6; bases outside the gene matches: 4. CDR3 residues: CASSYGTGEIEQYF. Here the CDR3 DNA reads TGTGCCAGCAGTTACGGGACAGGGGAGATCGAGCAGTACTTC.

The rearrangement uses TRBV5-1 and TRBJ2-3; 10 positions match TRBD1. V shed 0 bases, J shed 6 bases, and the junction held 1 base outside the gene matches. The CDR3 is 14 residues long. The V gene's germline CDR1 is SGHRS and CDR2 YFSETQ. This chain's CDR3 is CASSLADRGDTQYF. CDR3 DNA sequence: TGCGCCAGCAGCTTGGCGGACAGGGGGGATACGCAGTATTTT. The full variable domain, rest sourced from reference TRBV5-1 and TRBJ2-3, is KAGVTQTPRYLIKTRGQQVTLSCSPISGHRSVSWYQQTPGQGLQFLFEYFSETQRNKGNFPGRFSGRQFSNSRSEMNVSTLELGDSALYLCASSLADRGDTQYFGPGTRLTVL.

The V gene is TRBV19, the J gene TRBJ1-2; weak D call: TRBD1 (5 bases). This CDR3 region has 14 residues. The germline V gene has CDR1 LNHDA and CDR2 SQIVND (reference sequence). Trimming took off 1 base at V and 2 bases at J, with 8 bases between the two ends. The CDR3 reads CASSIAQENYGYTF. The DNA for the CDR3 is TGTGCCAGTAGTATAGCACAGGAGAACTATGGCTACACCTTC.

The chain employs TRBV19 and TRBJ1-2; D uncertain. V lost 3 bases to trimming and J lost 4 bases, with 9 bases between them. Germline values: CDR1 LNHDA, CDR2 SQIVND (reference sequence). This CDR3 spans 13 amino acids. CDR3: CASSIRGGYGYTF. The CDR3 DNA reads as TGTGCCAGTAGTATCCGGGGTGGCTATGGCTACACCTTC.

V gene TRBV2 combines with J gene TRBJ1-1; 9 bases fit TRBD1. Germline V gene sequence: CDR1 SNHLY, CDR2 FYNNEI. The V gene end was trimmed by 11 bases and the J gene end by 2 bases; junction bases not matched to a gene: 18. The CDR3 contains 17 residues. The CDR3 bases are TGTGCCCATCGTGTCGAGAGAGACAGGGGGGATAACACTGAAGCTTTCTTT. Amino acids: CAHRVERDRGDNTEAFF.

The chain combines TRBV19 with TRBJ2-2, with D possibly being TRBD2 (6 bases). The CDR3 has 13 residues. Germline V CDR1 and CDR2: LNHDA, SQIVND (reference sequence). Trimming took 4 bases from V and 7 from J, leaving 10 bases between them. In nucleotides, the CDR3 is TGTGCCAGTAGTAGCGGGGTCATCGGGGAGCTGTTTTTT. Its translation is CASSSGVIGELFF.

The chain combines TRBV5-8 with TRBJ1-2, with no clear D. The CDR3 runs 13 residues. In germline, CDR1 is SGHTS, CDR2 YDEGEE. V lost 4 bases and J lost 0, with 7 bases in between. Written as DNA, the CDR3 is TGTGCCAGCAGCCCCATAGCTAACTATGGCTACACCTTC. Translation: CASSPIANYGYTF.

Notes on this clone: A read error may account for a junction end that differs from germline. The V call is TRBV10-2, the J call TRBJ1-4; 7 positions agree with TRBD1. CDR1 is WSHSY and CDR2 is SAAADI in the germline V gene. The CDR3 contains 13 residues. CDR3 region: CASRDRADEKLFF. The DNA of the CDR3 is TGCGCCAGCCGTGACAGGGCGGATGAAAAACTGTTTTTT.

V usage is TRBV6-6 and J usage is TRBJ1-5, with 7 bases matching TRBD1. The length of the CDR3 is 15 residues. Germline loops: CDR1 MNHNY, CDR2 SVGAGI (reference sequence). V was pared by 5 bases and J by 2 bases, with 6 bases of the junction left unmatched. The CDR3 DNA reads as TGTGCCAGCAGTGCCGGGACAGTCGGCAATCAGCCCCAGCATTTT. It specifies CASSAGTVGNQPQHF.

The rearrangement links TRBV29-1 to TRBJ1-5; perhaps TRBD1 as D (6 bases). The CDR3 loop spans 17 amino acids. Between the trimmed V and J ends, which lost 6 bases and 2 bases, there was a span of 23 bases. Germline values: CDR1 SQVTM, CDR2 ANQGSEA. The CDR3 region is CSVLNPEQGFGNQPQHF. The CDR3 nucleotides are TGCAGCGTACTCAACCCTGAACAGGGATTTGGCAATCAGCCCCAGCATTTT.

In this sample, this clone turned up once. The chain is built from TRBV10-1 and TRBJ2-3; 8 positions agree with TRBD2. The germline CDR1 and CDR2 sequences are WNHNN and SYGVQD (reference sequence). The trim removed 4 bases at V and 4 bases at J, leaving 4 bases unmatched. This CDR3 comprises 14 residues. CDR3 in amino acids: CASSGTSIPDTQYF. CDR3 nucleotides: TGCGCCAGCAGTGGGACTAGCATCCCAGATACGCAGTATTTT.

This clone was observed once. The chain employs TRBV14 and TRBJ1-4, with D possibly matching TRBD1 (5 bases). V was pared by 4 bases and J by 5 bases, with 14 bases between. Germline-derived CDR1 and CDR2 are SGHDN and FVKESK. This CDR3 has 15 residues. This CDR3 reads CASSRDTGLNEKLFF. DNA for the CDR3: TGTGCCAGCAGCCGCGACACGGGACTAAATGAAAAACTGTTTTTT. The variable domain in full, with the rest retrieved from reference TRBV14 and TRBJ1-4, is EAGVTQFPSHSVIEKGQTVTLRCDPISGHDNLYWYRRVMGKEIKFLLHFVKESKQDESGMPNNRFLAERTGGTYSTLKVQPAELEDSGVYFCASSRDTGLNEKLFFGSGTQLSVL.

In this sample, this clone turned up once. The chain has TRBV14 and TRBJ1-1; D gene ambiguous. The CDR3 is made up of 14 amino acids. Germline lookup yields CDR1 SGHDN and CDR2 FVKESK. The V and J ends lost 0 bases and 3 bases respectively, with 8 bases between them. The CDR3 DNA reads TGTGCCAGCAGCCAAGAAGAACTCTACACTGAAGCTTTCTTT. Encoded protein: CASSQEELYTEAFF.

The V gene is TRBV19, the J gene TRBJ1-1; a possible D gene is TRBD1 (6 bases). Trimming pared 6 bases from V and 4 bases from J, leaving 18 bases between. Germline-derived CDR1 and CDR2 are LNHDA and SQIVND (reference sequence). The CDR3 consists of 15 residues. The CDR3, as DNA: TGTGCCAGTAGCCCAGGGGCAGCCATGGGCACTGAAGCTTTCTTT. It is translated as CASSPGAAMGTEAFF.

J is TRBJ2-3 and V is TRBV29-1, with no clear D. The CDR3 covers 12 residues. Trimming took 8 bases from V and 5 from J, leaving 14 bases between them. Germline V gene sequence: CDR1 SQVTM, CDR2 ANQGSEA. The CDR3 bases are TGCAGCTGCTGGGCCGCAGGAGATACGCAGTATTTT. Encoded protein: CSCWAAGDTQYF.

The V call is TRBV3-1 (or the pseudogene TRBV3-2), the J call TRBJ2-7; 8 bases align to TRBD2. From germline, CDR1 is LGHDT and CDR2 YNNKEL (reference sequence). The CDR3 sequence is 15 residues long. The J segment lost 5 bases and the V segment lost 5 bases, leaving 11 bases of the junction unmatched. CDR3 in DNA: TGTGCCAGCAGCATGCTAGCGGGCATGGGGAACGAGCAGTACTTC. Amino acid sequence: CASSMLAGMGNEQYF.

The chain employs TRBV7-6 and TRBJ2-1; 10 nucleotides align to TRBD2. V was clipped by 1 base and J by 5 bases; unmatched bases: 2. Per the germline V gene, CDR1 is SGHVS and CDR2 is FNYEAQ. The CDR3 runs 15 residues. The chain's CDR3 is CASSLGLAGDNEQFF. The CDR3 DNA sequence: TGTGCCAGCAGCTTAGGGCTAGCGGGAGACAATGAGCAGTTCTTC.

This clone was counted ten times or more. The V gene is TRBV20-1, the J gene TRBJ2-7, with 12 bases matching TRBD2. Germline CDR1 is DFQATT and CDR2 is SNEGSKA (reference sequence). CDR3 length equals 15 residues. V trimming: 3 bases; J trimming: 2 bases; junction bases outside the gene matches: 5. For the CDR3, the DNA is TGCAGTGCTAGTCCGGGACTAGCGGGCACCTACGAGCAGTACTTC. Its translation: CSASPGLAGTYEQYF.

This chain connects TRBV30 to TRBJ1-6, with 9 positions matching TRBD1. V lost 5 bases and J lost 10; bases outside the gene matches: 6. Germline lookup yields CDR1 GTSNPN and CDR2 SVGIG (reference sequence). This CDR3 has 13 residues. The CDR3 DNA is TGTGCCTGGGCTCGGGACAGGGAATCACCCCTCCACTTT. Encoded protein: CAWARDRESPLHF.

The genes are TRBV19 and TRBJ2-1; 8 nucleotides line up with TRBD2. The CDR3 has 15 amino acids. V lost 8 bases, J lost 2 bases, and 8 bases stayed unmatched. Germline assignment: CDR1 LNHDA and CDR2 SQIVND (reference sequence). CDR3 region: CASEISGGTYNEQFF. The CDR3 DNA reads as TGTGCCAGTGAGATAAGCGGGGGTACCTACAATGAGCAGTTCTTC.

The chain carries TRBV5-1 and TRBJ2-1, with 8 nucleotides matching TRBD1. Unmatched junction bases numbered 16, after V lost 4 bases and J lost 7 bases. CDR3 length: 17 amino acids. The germline V gene encodes CDR1 SGHRS and CDR2 YFSETQ. The CDR3 loop is CASSVDPQGAGWNEQFF. In DNA form, the CDR3 reads TGCGCCAGCAGCGTGGACCCTCAGGGGGCCGGTTGGAATGAGCAGTTCTTC. Combining the CDR3 with reference TRBV5-1 and TRBJ2-1 gives the whole variable domain KAGVTQTPRYLIKTRGQQVTLSCSPISGHRSVSWYQQTPGQGLQFLFEYFSETQRNKGNFPGRFSGRQFSNSRSEMNVSTLELGDSALYLCASSVDPQGAGWNEQFFGPGTRLTVL.

The chain uses TRBV5-5 and TRBJ2-7; the D gene is possibly TRBD2 (5 bases). Germline lookup yields CDR1 SGHKS and CDR2 YYEKEE (reference sequence). V was cut by 2 bases and J by 5 bases, with 14 bases left in between. The CDR3 has 14 amino acids. CDR3 protein: CASSLLGRSNEQYF. The CDR3 DNA reads TGTGCCAGCAGCTTATTAGGGAGATCGAACGAGCAGTACTTC.

In this sample, this clone turned up once. The V call is TRBV19, the J call TRBJ2-3, with 7 bases identical to TRBD2. The CDR3 length is 18 residues. Trimming cost V 3 bases and J 2 bases; bases outside gene matches: 14. In germline, CDR1 is LNHDA, CDR2 SQIVND (reference sequence). The CDR3 reads CASSMLRSGLVTTDTQYF. CDR3 DNA: TGTGCCAGTAGTATGCTTCGTTCTGGACTAGTTACCACAGATACGCAGTATTTT.